This TCR beta chain was documented in a study of spatial heterogeneity in lung cancer. Study-wide points: The number of expanded tumor alpha and beta chains correlated with mutation number.

A word on this clonotype: Its antigen is unidentified. This could be a read error, since a much larger clone is one nucleotide away. In a library made to pick up alpha chains, this beta chain is a stray read with a size that means little.

MiXCR was run by TCRdb on the 5' RACE reads, yielding one entry per CDR3 protein. The sample holds 9,000 to 13,000 distinct CDR3 sequences, under 9.5% seen once. This CDR3 region has 15 residues. Germline V gene sequence: CDR1 KGHDR, CDR2 SFDVKD. V gave up 5 bases and J gave up 5 bases, with 15 bases separating them. Time point noted: sample taken at primary tumor resection. Sequenced here: lung tumor tissue, sampled at surgery. The source of this sequence is a female donor with early-stage non-small cell lung cancer. The chain links TRBV24-1 to TRBJ2-1; D may be TRBD2 (7 bases). The CDR3 bases are TGTGCCACCAGTGGGAAGGGGGGGCCGGACAATGAGCAGTTCTTC. Translation: CATSGKGGPDNEQFF.